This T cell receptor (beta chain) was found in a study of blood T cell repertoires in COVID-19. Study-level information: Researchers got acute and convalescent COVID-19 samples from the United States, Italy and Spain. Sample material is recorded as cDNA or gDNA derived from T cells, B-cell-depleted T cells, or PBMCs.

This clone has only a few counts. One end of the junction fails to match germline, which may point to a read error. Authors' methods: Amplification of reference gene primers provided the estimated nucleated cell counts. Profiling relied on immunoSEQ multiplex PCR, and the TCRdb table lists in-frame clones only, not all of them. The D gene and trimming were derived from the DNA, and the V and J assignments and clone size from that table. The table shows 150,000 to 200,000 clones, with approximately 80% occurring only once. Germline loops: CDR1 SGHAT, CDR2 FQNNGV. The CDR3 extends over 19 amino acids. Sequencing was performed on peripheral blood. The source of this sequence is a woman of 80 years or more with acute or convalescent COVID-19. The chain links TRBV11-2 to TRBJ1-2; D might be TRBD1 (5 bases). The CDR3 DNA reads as TGTGCCAGCAGCCGCTTAGGCGGTGAAAGGCGACAGCCTAAATATGGCTACACCTTC. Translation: CASSRLGGERRQPKYGYTF. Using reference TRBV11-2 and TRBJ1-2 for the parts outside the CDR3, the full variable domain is EAGVAQSPRYKIIEKRQSVAFWCNPISGHATLYWYQQILGQGPKLLIQFQNNGVVDDSQLPKDRFSAERLKGVDSTLKIQPAKLEDSAVYLCASSRLGGERRQPKYGYTFGSGTRLTVV.